This section outlines one T cell receptor (beta chain) sequence together with its context. The assay was immunoSEQ multiplex PCR, and TCRdb's table has in-frame clones only and misses some. The data hold about 80,000 clones, with around four fifths observed a single time. This sample stems from a study of blood T cell repertoires in COVID-19. The length of the CDR3 is 16 residues. Germline values: CDR1 LNHDA, CDR2 SQIVND (reference sequence). Trimming pared 5 bases from V and 3 bases from J, leaving 18 bases between. The specimen was peripheral blood. The clonotype was recovered from a man aged 60-69 years with COVID-19, enrolled during active disease. The V call is TRBV19, the J call TRBJ2-3, with D tentatively TRBD2 (7 bases). The CDR3 DNA sequence: TGTGCCAGTAGTTCTCCGCGGGGGCTGGGAACAGATACGCAGTATTTT. This encodes CASSSPRGLGTDTQYF.